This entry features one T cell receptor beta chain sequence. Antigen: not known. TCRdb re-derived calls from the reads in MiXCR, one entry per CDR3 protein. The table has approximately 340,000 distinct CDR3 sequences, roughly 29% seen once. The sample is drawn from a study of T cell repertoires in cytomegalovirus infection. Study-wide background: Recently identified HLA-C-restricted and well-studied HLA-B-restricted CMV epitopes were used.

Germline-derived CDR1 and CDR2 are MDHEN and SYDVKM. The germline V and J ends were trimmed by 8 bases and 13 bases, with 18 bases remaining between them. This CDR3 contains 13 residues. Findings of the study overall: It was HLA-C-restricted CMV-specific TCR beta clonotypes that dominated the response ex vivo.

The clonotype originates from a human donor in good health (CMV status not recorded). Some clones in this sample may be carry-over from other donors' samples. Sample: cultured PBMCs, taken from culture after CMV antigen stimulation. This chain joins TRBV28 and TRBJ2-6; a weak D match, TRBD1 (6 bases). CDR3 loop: CASEGQPLEVLTF. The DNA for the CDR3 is TGTGCCAGCGAAGGACAGCCTCTTGAGGTCCTGACTTTC.